Listed here are 7 T cell receptor beta chains from one sample, sequenced in a study of neurological immune-mediated disorders. TCRdb called the 5' RACE reads again in MiXCR, with one record for every CDR3 protein. The sample includes 85,000 to 100,000 distinct CDR3 sequences, approximately 3.3% of them seen just once. Sequenced input: PBMCs. Receptors originate from a woman aged 18-29 years with multiple sclerosis.

This clonotype was detected a few times. The chain couples TRBV20-1 to TRBJ2-3; 8 bases are a match to TRBD1. J lost 3 bases, V lost 6 bases, and 8 bases had no gene match. Germline lookup yields CDR1 DFQATT and CDR2 SNEGSKA (reference sequence). This CDR3 spans 14 amino acids. CDR3 nucleotides: TGCAGTGCCCGTCGTGACAGGGGAACAGATACGCAGTATTTT. This translates into CSARRDRGTDTQYF.

In its sample, this clonotype was seen many times. The chain has TRBV20-1 and TRBJ2-7; unclear D gene. The germline CDR1 and CDR2 sequences are DFQATT and SNEGSKA (reference sequence). The CDR3 spans 12 residues. Trimming pared 6 bases from V and 2 bases from J, leaving 11 bases between. The CDR3 protein is CSAPPDPYEQYF. DNA for the CDR3: TGCAGTGCGCCACCCGACCCCTACGAGCAGTACTTC.

There are many counts of this clonotype. This chain connects TRBV25-1 to TRBJ2-5; a possible D gene is TRBD2 (5 bases). This CDR3 is 13 amino acids long. V was pared by 4 bases and J by 3 bases, with 9 bases between. The germline V gene has CDR1 MGHDK and CDR2 SYGVNS. The CDR3 region has the DNA TGTGCCAGCAGTGTTTGGGGAGAAGAGACCCAGTACTTC. This encodes CASSVWGEETQYF.

This clonotype showed up many times. The chain joins TRBV10-3 to TRBJ2-2; 11 nucleotides match TRBD2. This CDR3 comprises 17 residues. V lost 8 bases, J lost 4 bases, and 12 bases stayed unmatched. Germline CDR1 and CDR2: ENHRY and SYGVKD. The CDR3 coding sequence is TGTGCCATCGGAGAACTAGCGGGGGACGGCGGCACCGGGGAGCTGTTTTTT. Protein: CAIGELAGDGGTGELFF.

The table lists this clonotype with many counts. This sequence joins TRBV5-5 and TRBJ2-1; the D is unclear. Germline values: CDR1 SGHKS, CDR2 YYEKEE (reference sequence). V was clipped by 2 bases and J by 10 bases, with 10 bases between them. This CDR3 has 12 residues. Here the CDR3 reads CASSFLWFEQFF. In nucleotides, the CDR3 is TGTGCCAGCAGCTTTTTGTGGTTCGAGCAGTTCTTC.

This clonotype was detected many times. This chain joins TRBV7-8 and TRBJ2-1, with 7 nucleotides matching TRBD1. The CDR3 runs 14 residues. J was trimmed by 5 bases and V by 4 bases; bases with no gene match: 5. Germline-derived CDR1 and CDR2 are SGHVS and FQNEAQ. The CDR3 here is CASSSRQGNNEQFF. The CDR3 DNA reads as TGTGCCAGCAGCTCAAGACAGGGAAACAATGAGCAGTTCTTC.

The chain employs TRBV20-1 and TRBJ2-5, with D possibly being TRBD2 (5 bases). CDR1 and CDR2 (germline): DFQATT, SNEGSKA (reference sequence). CDR3 length: 15 amino acids. Trimming shortened V by 5 bases and J by 5 bases, and 21 bases separated the two germline ends. CDR3 sequence (DNA): TGCAGTGCTCGAGGAGGCGTAGGGTCAGTGGAGACCCAGTACTTC. Translated: CSARGGVGSVETQYF.